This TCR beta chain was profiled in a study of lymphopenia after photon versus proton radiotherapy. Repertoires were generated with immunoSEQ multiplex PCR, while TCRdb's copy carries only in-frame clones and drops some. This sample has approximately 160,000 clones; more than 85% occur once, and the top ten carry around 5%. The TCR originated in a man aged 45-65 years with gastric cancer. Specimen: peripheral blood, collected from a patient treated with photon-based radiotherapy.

CDR3 coding DNA: TGTGCCAGCAGCTCTCTTGGCTTTTCGGGATCATATACGCAGTATTTT. Translating gives CASSSLGFSGSYTQYF. The gene calls are TRBV5-6 and TRBJ2-3; D may be TRBD2 (5 bases). Trimming took off 3 bases at V and 7 bases at J, with 21 bases between the two ends. The CDR3 runs 16 residues. From germline, CDR1 is SGHDT and CDR2 YYEEEE.